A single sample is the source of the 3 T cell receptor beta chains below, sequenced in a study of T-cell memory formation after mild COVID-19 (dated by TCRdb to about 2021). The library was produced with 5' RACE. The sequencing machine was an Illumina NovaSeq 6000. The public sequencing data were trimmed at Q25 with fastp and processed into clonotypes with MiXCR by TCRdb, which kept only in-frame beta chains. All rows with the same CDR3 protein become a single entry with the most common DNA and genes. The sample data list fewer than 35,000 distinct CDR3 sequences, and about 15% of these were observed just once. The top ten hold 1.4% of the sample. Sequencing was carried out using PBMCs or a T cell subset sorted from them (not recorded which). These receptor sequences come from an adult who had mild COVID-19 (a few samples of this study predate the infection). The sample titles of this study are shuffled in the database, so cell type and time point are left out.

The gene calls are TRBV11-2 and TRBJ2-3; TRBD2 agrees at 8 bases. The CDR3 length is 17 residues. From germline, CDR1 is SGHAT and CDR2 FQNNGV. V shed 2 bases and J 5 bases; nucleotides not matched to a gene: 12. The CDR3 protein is CASSLNFPAGAVDTQYF. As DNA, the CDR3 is TGTGCCAGCAGCTTAAACTTCCCAGCGGGAGCGGTAGATACGCAGTATTTT.

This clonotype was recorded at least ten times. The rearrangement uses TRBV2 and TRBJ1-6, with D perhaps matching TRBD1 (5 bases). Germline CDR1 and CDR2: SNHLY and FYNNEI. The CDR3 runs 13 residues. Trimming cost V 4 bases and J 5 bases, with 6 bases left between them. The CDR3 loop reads CASSGQNNSPLHF. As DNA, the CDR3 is TGTGCCAGCAGTGGACAGAATAATTCACCCCTCCACTTT.

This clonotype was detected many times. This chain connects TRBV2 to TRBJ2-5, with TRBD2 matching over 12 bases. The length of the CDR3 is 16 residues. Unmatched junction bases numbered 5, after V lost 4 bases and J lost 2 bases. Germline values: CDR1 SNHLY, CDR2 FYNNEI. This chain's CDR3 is CASSGGLAGNQETQYF. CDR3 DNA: TGTGCCAGCAGTGGGGGACTAGCGGGCAATCAAGAGACCCAGTACTTC.